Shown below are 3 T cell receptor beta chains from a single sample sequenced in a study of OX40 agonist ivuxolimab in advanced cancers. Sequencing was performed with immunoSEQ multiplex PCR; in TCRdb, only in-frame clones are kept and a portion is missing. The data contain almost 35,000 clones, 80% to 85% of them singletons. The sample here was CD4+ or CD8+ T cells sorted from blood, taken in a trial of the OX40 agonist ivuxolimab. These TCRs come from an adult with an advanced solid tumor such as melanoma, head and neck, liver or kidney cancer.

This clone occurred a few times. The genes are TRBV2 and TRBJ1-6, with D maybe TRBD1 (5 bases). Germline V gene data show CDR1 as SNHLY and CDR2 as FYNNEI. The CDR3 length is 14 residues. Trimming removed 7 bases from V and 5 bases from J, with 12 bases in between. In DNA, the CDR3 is TGTGCCAGCAAAGTCCAGGGCAATAATTCACCCCTCCACTTT. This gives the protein CASKVQGNNSPLHF. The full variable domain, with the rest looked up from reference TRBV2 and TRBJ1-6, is EPEVTQTPSHQVTQMGQEVILRCVPISNHLYFYWYRQILGQKVEFLVSFYNNEISEKSEIFDDQFSVERPDGSNFTLKIRSTKLEDSAMYFCASKVQGNNSPLHFGNGTRLTVT.

CDR3 sequence: CASSYSRNKGETQYF. The CDR3 DNA is TGTGCCAGCAGTTACAGCAGAAACAAAGGAGAGACCCAGTACTTC. The genes are TRBV6-5 and TRBJ2-5, with unresolved D. Trimming cost V 2 bases and J 4 bases, with 14 bases left between them. Germline V gives CDR1 MNHEY, CDR2 SVGAGI. This CDR3 region has 15 residues.

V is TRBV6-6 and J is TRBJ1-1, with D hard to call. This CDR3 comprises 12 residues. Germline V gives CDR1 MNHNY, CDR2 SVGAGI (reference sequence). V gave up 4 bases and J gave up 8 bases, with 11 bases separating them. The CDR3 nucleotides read TGTGCCAGCAGTTCTAGCGTCTCAGAAGCTTTCTTT. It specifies CASSSSVSEAFF.